This is a list of T cell receptor beta chains from one sample in a study of blood T cell repertoires in COVID-19. Assay used: immunoSEQ multiplex PCR; TCRdb lists only in-frame clones, some missing. The table has a few hundred thousand clones, approximately 86% seen once. The sequencing sample was made of peripheral blood. The source of these receptors is a woman aged 25 to 39 with COVID-19, enrolled during active disease. CDR3s include the opening cysteine and the closing phenylalanine or tryptophan. The D gene is left open where the match is weak. Size tells how often a clone was seen (once, few, many) or the class of an expanded clone, and some rows leave it out.

abundance	v_gene	d_gene	j_gene	CDR3aa	CDR3nt
-	TRBV5-6	TRBD1	TRBJ1-5	CASSYRGGSYSNQPQHF	TGTGCCAGCAGCTACAGGGGCGGATCATATAGCAATCAGCCCCAGCATTTT
-	TRBV7-3	-	TRBJ2-5	CASSLTLTIQETQYF	TGTGCCAGCAGCTTAACGTTGACTATCCAAGAGACCCAGTACTTC
-	TRBV27	TRBD1	TRBJ2-1	CASSINRDRALLF	TGTGCCAGCAGTATTAACCGGGACAGGGCCCTACTCTTC
-	TRBV10-1	TRBD1	TRBJ1-5	CASSGTGGSYSNQPQHF	TGCGCCAGCAGCGGGACAGGGGGATCCTATAGCAATCAGCCCCAGCATTTT
-	TRBV27	-	TRBJ1-3	CASSLGEAGSGNTIYF	TGTGCCAGCAGTTTAGGGGAAGCAGGGTCCGGAAACACCATATATTTT
-	TRBV18	TRBD1	TRBJ1-5	CASSPPGGINQPQHF	TGTGCCAGCTCACCCCCAGGGGGAATTAATCAGCCCCAGCATTTT
-	TRBV5-1	-	TRBJ1-2	CASREGVSQSVPRYTF	TGCGCCAGCAGAGAGGGGGTTTCTCAAAGCGTCCCCCGCTACACCTTC
once	TRBV5-4	TRBD2	TRBJ2-1	CASSPSPSLAGGYNEQFF	TGTGCCAGCAGCCCATCCCCTAGCTTAGCGGGGGGATACAATGAGCAGTTCTTC
-	TRBV30	TRBD1	TRBJ1-2	CAWTGTVGYTF	TGTGCCTGGACCGGGACAGTTGGCTACACCTTC
-	TRBV5-1	-	TRBJ2-7	CASSSLGAAYEQYF	TGCGCCAGCAGCAGTCTAGGAGCGGCCTACGAGCAGTACTTC
-	TRBV3-1/TRBV3-2	TRBD1	TRBJ2-1	CASSPRQGRNEQFF	TGTGCCAGCAGCCCGCGACAGGGTAGGAATGAGCAGTTCTTC
many	TRBV3-1/TRBV3-2	-	TRBJ2-1	CASSQDSEGAAYNEQFF	TGTGCCAGCAGCCAAGATTCGGAGGGGGCGGCCTACAATGAGCAGTTCTTC
-	TRBV5-5	TRBD2	TRBJ2-2	CASSPTWLAGGPGTGELFF	TGTGCCAGCAGCCCGACTTGGCTAGCGGGGGGGCCGGGCACCGGGGAGCTGTTTTTT
-	TRBV10-3	-	TRBJ2-3	CAISLREYSSTDTQYF	TGTGCCATCAGTCTCCGGGAATACTCTAGCACAGATACGCAGTATTTT
once	TRBV7-9	TRBD2	TRBJ2-3	CASSTLAGVTDTQYF	TGTGCCAGCAGCACTCTAGCGGGAGTCACAGATACGCAGTATTTT
-	TRBV18	TRBD1	TRBJ1-5	CASSHKTGSLNQPQHF	TGTGCCAGCTCACATAAGACAGGGTCCCTCAATCAGCCCCAGCATTTT
-	TRBV6-1	-	TRBJ1-1	CASSEGRGTEAFF	TGTGCCAGCAGTGAAGGAAGGGGCACTGAAGCTTTCTTT
-	TRBV29-1	-	TRBJ2-7	CSVPSQGEQYF	TGCAGCGTCCCCTCGCAGGGCGAGCAGTACTTC
-	TRBV16	-	TRBJ1-5	CASSQVFGGNQPQHF	TGTGCCAGCAGCCAAGTTTTTGGGGGGAATCAGCCCCAGCATTTT
once	TRBV27	-	TRBJ1-5	CASSSQGQPQHF	TGTGCCAGCAGTTCTCAGGGTCAGCCCCAGCATTTT
few	TRBV3-1/TRBV3-2	-	TRBJ2-3	CASSQLRGTDTQYF	TGTGCCAGCAGCCAACTGCGCGGCACAGATACGCAGTATTTT
-	TRBV6-4	-	TRBJ2-2	CASSESDTGELFF	TGTGCCAGCAGTGAGTCAGACACCGGGGAGCTGTTTTTT
-	TRBV27	TRBD1	TRBJ2-3	CASSFEQGLVDTQYF	TGTGCCAGCAGTTTCGAACAGGGGCTGGTAGATACGCAGTATTTT
-	TRBV7-9	TRBD1	TRBJ1-4	CASSTILLGTGGGRTNEKLFF	TGTGCCAGCAGCACCATTCTTCTTGGGACAGGGGGAGGTAGGACTAATGAAAAACTGTTTTTT
-	TRBV5-4	-	TRBJ2-3	CASSLALGGPSTDTQYF	TGTGCCAGCAGCTTGGCCCTAGGCGGTCCTAGCACAGATACGCAGTATTTT
once	TRBV7-2	-	TRBJ1-2	CASSPAAGSYGYTF	TGTGCCAGCAGCCCCGCTGCGGGGAGCTATGGCTACACCTTC
-	TRBV4-3	TRBD2	TRBJ2-1	CASSQEPPLGGYNEQFF	TGCGCCAGCAGCCAAGAGCCCCCCCTGGGAGGGTACAATGAGCAGTTCTTC
few	TRBV24-1	TRBD2	TRBJ2-1	CATSDPNPTSGTYNEQFF	TGTGCCACCAGTGACCCCAATCCGACTAGCGGAACGTACAATGAGCAGTTCTTC
-	TRBV6-6	-	TRBJ2-1	CASSYSRDKGYNEQFF	TGTGCCAGCAGTTACTCGAGGGACAAGGGGTACAATGAGCAGTTCTTC
-	TRBV18	TRBD1	TRBJ2-4	CASSPGTGGILAKNIQYF	TGTGCCAGCTCCCCTGGGACAGGCGGGATACTAGCCAAAAACATTCAGTACTTC
few	TRBV19	TRBD1	TRBJ2-5	CASDGQGGETQYF	TGTGCCAGTGATGGACAGGGTGGAGAGACCCAGTACTTC
-	TRBV2	TRBD1	TRBJ1-4	CASSRDRKEKLFF	TGTGCCAGCAGCAGGGACAGGAAGGAAAAACTGTTTTTT
-	TRBV5-1	-	TRBJ2-3	CASRLDPGVEVTDTQYF	TGCGCCAGCAGGTTAGACCCAGGGGTGGAGGTCACAGATACGCAGTATTTT
-	TRBV5-1	TRBD1	TRBJ1-3	CASSLAIGQGGNTIYF	TGCGCCAGCAGCTTGGCCATAGGACAGGGGGGAAACACCATATATTTT
-	TRBV14	-	TRBJ2-7	CASSQDLAYEQYF	TGTGCCAGCAGCCAAGATCTAGCCTACGAGCAGTACTTC
-	TRBV5-4	TRBD2	TRBJ2-2	CASSRTSGTAGELFF	TGTGCCAGCAGCCGGACTAGCGGGACGGCCGGGGAGCTGTTTTTT
few	TRBV4-3	-	TRBJ2-6	CASSQDGENSGANVLTF	TGCGCCAGCAGCCAAGACGGTGAGAACTCTGGGGCCAACGTCCTGACTTTC